These 24 T cell receptor beta chains share one sample of origin, sequenced in a study of blood T cell repertoires in COVID-19. The assay was immunoSEQ multiplex PCR, and TCRdb's table has in-frame clones only and misses some. This sample carries about 200,000 clones, 70% to 90% of them seen once, and the ten largest clones take roughly 24%. Material: PBMCs or T cells enriched from blood (not recorded which). The source is a woman between 35 and 50 years old in a cohort exposed to, infected with or recovered from COVID-19 (not recorded which).

J is TRBJ2-1 and V is TRBV5-1; 8 bases are a match to TRBD1. With 3 bases clipped from V and 7 bases from J, the junction kept 9 bases outside the gene matches. Germline CDR1 SGHRS, CDR2 YFSETQ. The CDR3 sequence is 15 residues long. The CDR3 coding sequence is TGCGCCAGCAGCTGGGGTGGGCAGGGGGCGAATGAGCAGTTCTTC. Residues: CASSWGGQGANEQFF.

The genes are TRBV6-5 and TRBJ1-1; D gene unclear. Germline V gene sequence: CDR1 MNHEY, CDR2 SVGAGI. The CDR3 is 12 residues long. V dropped 10 bases and J dropped 4 bases, with 13 bases sitting between them. The chain's CDR3 is CATNDTPTEAFF. The CDR3 DNA is TGTGCCACTAACGACACTCCCACTGAAGCTTTCTTT.

The rearrangement joins TRBV9 to TRBJ2-2, with a weak D call TRBD2 (6 bases). The CDR3 runs to 16 residues. Germline CDR1 reads SGDLS; CDR2 reads YYNGEE. V lost 4 bases and J lost 1, with 14 bases in between. This CDR3 reads CASSPTSGRNTGELFF. In nucleotides, the CDR3 is TGTGCCAGCAGCCCTACAAGCGGGCGGAACACCGGGGAGCTGTTTTTT.

The chain links TRBV15 to TRBJ2-3, with D tentatively TRBD1 (5 bases). This CDR3 comprises 17 residues. Between the trimmed V and J ends, which lost 1 base and 2 bases, there was a span of 16 bases. CDR1 and CDR2 (germline): LNHNV, YYDKDF (reference sequence). The CDR3 loop reads CATSRGPQGHYTDTQYF. CDR3 sequence (DNA): TGTGCCACCAGCAGAGGCCCCCAGGGCCACTACACAGATACGCAGTATTTT.

Points on this clone: The same CDR3 is also encoded by other DNA sequences in this sample. The rearrangement links TRBV5-5 to TRBJ1-3, with 11 bases that match TRBD1. V was clipped by 2 bases and J by 7 bases; unmatched bases: 5. CDR1 is SGHKS, CDR2 YYEKEE, per germline (reference sequence). This CDR3 region has 15 residues. CDR3 sequence: CASSLGQGAGNTIYF. The CDR3 nucleotides read TGTGCCAGCAGCTTAGGACAGGGGGCAGGGAACACCATATATTTT.

The chain couples TRBV10-2 to TRBJ1-5; maybe TRBD1 (5 bases). Looked up from germline, CDR1 is WSHSY and CDR2 is SAAADI. This CDR3 contains 14 residues. Between the trimmed V and J ends, which lost 10 bases and 6 bases, there was a span of 19 bases. Here the CDR3 reads CATKAGGRGQPQHF. CDR3 nucleotide sequence: TGCGCCACCAAGGCCGGCGGGAGGGGTCAGCCCCAGCATTTT.

The CDR3 loop is CASSPGGLGREQYF. As DNA, the CDR3 is TGTGCCAGCAGCCCCGGGGGGTTAGGGCGCGAGCAGTACTTC. V is TRBV7-9 and J is TRBJ2-7; 7 nucleotides align to TRBD2. Trimming took 5 bases from V and 6 from J; bases not matched to a gene: 10. Germline CDR1 reads SEHNR; CDR2 reads FQNEAQ (reference sequence). The CDR3 is 14 amino acids.

V gene TRBV19 combines with J gene TRBJ1-6; D ambiguous. This CDR3 spans 13 amino acids. From germline, CDR1 is LNHDA and CDR2 SQIVND (reference sequence). V lost 5 bases and J 9 bases, leaving 11 bases between the germline ends. CDR3 nucleotides: TGTGCCAGTAGTTCCGACTCTGGTTCACCCCTCCACTTT. It is translated as CASSSDSGSPLHF.

This chain uses TRBV11-2 with TRBJ1-2, with D perhaps matching TRBD1 (6 bases). V shed 5 bases and J shed 6 bases, with 19 bases lying between them. This CDR3 comprises 15 residues. Germline loops: CDR1 SGHAT, CDR2 FQNNGV. The CDR3 DNA reads as TGTGCCAGCAGCCCCTTAACAGGGAGCCCCGATGGCTACACCTTC. It specifies CASSPLTGSPDGYTF.

A remark on this clone: Different DNA sequences within this sample yield the same CDR3. J is TRBJ2-1 and V is TRBV7-9; TRBD2 is a possible D gene (6 bases). V lost 5 bases and J lost 7, with 15 bases in between. The CDR3 is 14 residues long. Germline-derived CDR1 and CDR2 are SEHNR and FQNEAQ (reference sequence). CDR3 residues: CASSTGDSLNEQFF. The CDR3 nucleotides read TGTGCCAGCAGCACCGGGGACTCCTTGAATGAGCAGTTCTTC.

This clone was seen a single time. The rearrangement uses TRBV7-9 and TRBJ2-2; TRBD2 agrees at 9 bases. The CDR3 is 15 residues long. Germline CDR1 reads SEHNR; CDR2 reads FQNEAQ (reference sequence). J lost 5 bases, V lost 5 bases, and 6 bases had no gene match. CDR3 DNA: TGTGCCAGCAGCCATAGCGGGAGATATACCGGGGAGCTGTTTTTT. It specifies CASSHSGRYTGELFF.

This rearrangement joins TRBV4-3 to TRBJ1-5; 9 positions match TRBD1. The CDR3 has 15 residues. Germline loops: CDR1 LGHNA, CDR2 YSLEER. The V and J ends lost 1 base and 4 bases, in that order; junction bases with no gene match: 2. In DNA, the CDR3 is TGCGCCAGCAGCCAAGGGACAGGGGTTAATCAGCCCCAGCATTTT. It is translated as CASSQGTGVNQPQHF.

The chain has TRBV25-1 and TRBJ2-7; maybe TRBD1 (6 bases). Trimming took off 7 bases at V and 1 base at J, with 14 bases between the two ends. CDR1 is MGHDK and CDR2 is SYGVNS in the germline V gene. This CDR3 spans 14 amino acids. The CDR3 loop is CASIPGRGSYEQYF. In DNA form, the CDR3 reads TGTGCCAGCATCCCGGGCAGGGGTTCCTACGAGCAGTACTTC.

The V call is TRBV24-1, the J call TRBJ2-2, with no clear D. Trimming took 3 bases from V and 0 from J, leaving 10 bases between them. Germline V CDR1 and CDR2: KGHDR, SFDVKD. CDR3 length: 16 amino acids. The CDR3: CATSDPRNSNTGELFF. The CDR3 coding sequence is TGTGCCACCAGTGATCCCAGGAATTCGAACACCGGGGAGCTGTTTTTT.

J is TRBJ2-7 and V is TRBV29-1; 8 bases line up with TRBD2. CDR3 length: 15 amino acids. The germline CDR1 and CDR2 sequences are SQVTM and ANQGSEA. Trimming at V came to 2 bases and at J to 5 bases, leaving 11 bases not matched to a gene. The CDR3 protein is CSVELGRGAPNEQYF. CDR3 coding DNA: TGCAGCGTTGAACTAGGGCGGGGGGCCCCCAACGAGCAGTACTTC.

This clone has a handful of counts. The rearrangement uses TRBV13 and TRBJ2-2; 9 nucleotides line up with TRBD2. The V segment lost 2 bases and the J segment 5 bases; nucleotides outside the gene matches: 9. This CDR3 has 17 residues. Germline-derived CDR1 and CDR2 are PRHDT and FYEKMQ (reference sequence). CDR3: CASSLRTSGQRTGELFF. The CDR3 DNA follows: TGTGCCAGCAGCTTAAGAACTAGCGGGCAGAGGACCGGGGAGCTGTTTTTT.

The chain combines TRBV3-1 (or the pseudogene TRBV3-2) with TRBJ1-3, with D hard to call. The V gene's germline CDR1 is LGHDT and CDR2 YNNKEL (reference sequence). The CDR3 is made up of 15 amino acids. Deletions cut 0 bases from V and 0 bases from J, with 6 bases between. CDR3 residues: CASSQDLSSGNTIYF. CDR3 sequence (DNA): TGTGCCAGCAGCCAAGATCTGAGCTCTGGAAACACCATATATTTT.

This sequence joins TRBV11-3 and TRBJ1-1; TRBD1 aligns across 8 bases. This CDR3 spans 16 amino acids. J was trimmed by 2 bases and V by 5 bases; bases with no gene match: 10. Germline V gene data show CDR1 as SGHNT and CDR2 as YENEEA. The CDR3 is CASSTGQGGSNTEAFF. CDR3 DNA: TGTGCCAGCAGCACCGGACAGGGAGGGAGTAACACTGAAGCTTTCTTT.

The rearrangement joins TRBV4-1 to TRBJ2-3; perhaps TRBD1 as D (6 bases). CDR3 length equals 16 residues. V dropped 1 base and J dropped 4 bases, with 15 bases sitting between them. Germline V CDR1 and CDR2: MGHRA, YSYEKL. CDR3 DNA sequence: TGCGCCAGCAGCCAAGTTGGCGCAGGGGAATCAGATACGCAGTATTTT. As protein: CASSQVGAGESDTQYF.

The rearrangement links TRBV6-5 to TRBJ1-2, with 8 bases lining up with TRBD1. This CDR3 comprises 14 residues. Germline loops: CDR1 MNHEY, CDR2 SVGAGI. V shed 2 bases and J 4 bases; nucleotides not matched to a gene: 3. The CDR3 here is CASSYTDRGYGYTF. The CDR3 DNA sequence: TGTGCCAGCAGTTACACAGACAGGGGCTATGGCTACACCTTC.

This chain links TRBV19 with TRBJ2-2, with 11 bases that match TRBD2. CDR1 is LNHDA and CDR2 is SQIVND in the germline V gene (reference sequence). This CDR3 region has 15 residues. Unmatched junction bases numbered 5, after V lost 6 bases and J lost 5 bases. Written as DNA, the CDR3 is TGTGCCAGTAGCACTAGCGGGAGCGGGACCGGGGAGCTGTTTTTT. Its translation is CASSTSGSGTGELFF. Looking up the rest from reference TRBV19 and TRBJ2-2 gives the full variable domain: DGGITQSPKYLFRKEGQNVTLSCEQNLNHDAMYWYRQDPGQGLRLIYYSQIVNDFQKGDIAEGYSVSREKKESFPLTVTSAQKNPTAFYLCASSTSGSGTGELFFGEGSRLTVL.

The rearrangement joins TRBV3-1 (or the pseudogene TRBV3-2) to TRBJ1-3; 9 bases agree with TRBD1. The V gene's germline CDR1 is LGHDT and CDR2 YNNKEL (reference sequence). V shed 4 bases, J shed 4 bases, and the junction held 8 bases outside the gene matches. The CDR3 contains 16 residues. The chain's CDR3 is CASSPRPGQGGNTIYF. The DNA for the CDR3 is TGTGCCAGCAGCCCACGACCGGGACAGGGCGGAAACACCATATATTTT.

The chain combines TRBV6-2 or TRBV6-3 with TRBJ1-1, with 9 nucleotides matching TRBD1. The CDR3 has 14 amino acids. Germline assignment: CDR1 MNHEY and CDR2 SVGEGT. V trimming: 5 bases; J trimming: 5 bases; junction bases outside the gene matches: 6. CDR3: CASSLETGGTEAFF. The CDR3 DNA sequence: TGTGCCAGCAGTCTGGAGACAGGGGGGACTGAAGCTTTCTTT.

The V gene is TRBV7-6, the J gene TRBJ2-1; 12 nucleotides agree with TRBD2. J was trimmed by 1 base and V by 5 bases; bases with no gene match: 9. The CDR3 is 18 residues long. CDR1 and CDR2 from the germline V gene are SGHVS and FNYEAQ. CDR3 sequence: CASSLTSSGRASYNEQFF. CDR3 DNA: TGTGCCAGCAGCCTGACATCTAGCGGGAGGGCGTCCTACAATGAGCAGTTCTTC.